This T cell receptor (beta chain) was sequenced during a study of PD-L1 blockade in urothelial cancer. Overall study: Most of the 29 patients were men whose urothelial cancer was bladder-origin.

Details on this clone: Its target is not known.

The time point: pretreatment peripheral blood. Spiking each PCR with synthetic TCR analog templates was performed. Method: immunoSEQ multiplex PCR; TCRdb's copy keeps in-frame clones and lacks some. The table records about 57,000 clones, about four fifths of them present only once. Study results and limitations: Expansion of tumor-associated blood clones at 3 weeks was greater in durable-benefit patients.

The V end lost 6 bases, the J end lost 0 bases, and 12 bases lay between the germline ends. Germline CDR1 reads MNHEY; CDR2 reads SMNVEV (reference sequence). The CDR3 has 14 amino acids. The material sequenced was PBMCs, taken around atezolizumab (anti-PD-L1) treatment. The chain links TRBV27 to TRBJ2-7, with a tentative D call TRBD1 (6 bases). The sequence derives from a man in his sixties or seventies with urothelial cancer. CDR3 amino acids: CASSRDINSYEQYF. The CDR3 coding sequence is TGTGCCAGCAGCCGGGACATCAACTCCTACGAGCAGTACTTC.